This T cell receptor (beta chain) was profiled in a study of cytomegalovirus exposure and HLA in healthy donors. The germline gives CDR1 SNHLY, CDR2 FYNNEI. The CDR3 sequence is 15 residues long. The V end lost 6 bases, the J end lost 2 bases, and 15 bases lay between the germline ends. The primer mix had 60 Vbeta and 13 Jbeta primers. The data were produced by immunoSEQ multiplex PCR, yet TCRdb's version contains in-frame clones alone and is incomplete. The repertoire holds 110,000 or so clones, with over 60% as singletons. The chain joins TRBV2 to TRBJ2-3, with D maybe TRBD1 (6 bases). Sequencing was carried out using PBMCs. The sequence was collected from a man in his forties in good health and CMV-seropositive. CDR3 in DNA: TGTGCCAGCAGAGGGCAGGGGCTAGACACAGATACGCAGTATTTT. Protein product: CASRGQGLDTDTQYF.